Sequencing of this T cell receptor beta chain was carried out in a study of T cell responses to AZD1222 COVID-19 vaccine. Trimming shortened V by 4 bases and J by 3 bases, and 18 bases separated the two germline ends. CDR1 and CDR2 (germline): LNHDA, SQIVND (reference sequence). The CDR3 contains 16 residues. Repertoires were generated with immunoSEQ multiplex PCR, while TCRdb's copy carries only in-frame clones and drops some. This sample has roughly 180,000 clones; roughly 87% occur once, and the top ten carry approximately 2.5%. Study-wide results and limits: White British donors predominated, females outnumbered males, and clonal diversity was possibly underestimated. Unmutated variant regions reportedly attract nearly half of all spike-specific TCRs.

This clone was observed a single time. Its antigen is currently unknown. The rearrangement links TRBV19 to TRBJ1-1; no clear D gene. Here the sequenced sample was peripheral blood, taken on day 0 of AZD1222 vaccination. This TCR came from an adult in good health. The CDR3 bases are TGTGCCAGTAGTAATCCCCCGGGTTATGGGTACACTGAAGCTTTCTTT. This translates into CASSNPPGYGYTEAFF.